The next 28 T cell receptor beta chains were all read from a single sample in a study of CD8 T cells in Susac syndrome. Reverse transcription used about 0.45 to 1 ug RNA and random hexamers. TCRdb called the immunoSEQ multiplex PCR reads again in MiXCR, with one record for every CDR3 protein. The table shows some 130,000 distinct CDR3 sequences, with roughly 80% occurring only once. Sequencing was done on a sample of CD8+ T cells from PBMCs. The receptors stem from a human donor with multiple sclerosis.

This chain joins TRBV5-6 and TRBJ2-3, with TRBD2 as a possible D gene (6 bases). The CDR3 sequence is 16 residues long. V lost 2 bases to trimming and J lost 0 bases, with 13 bases between them. Per the germline V gene, CDR1 is SGHDT and CDR2 is YYEEEE. The CDR3 loop reads CASSFPGGLSTDTQYF. Written as DNA, the CDR3 is TGTGCCAGCAGCTTTCCCGGGGGACTTAGCACAGATACGCAGTATTTT. Full variable domain (outside the CDR3, taken from reference TRBV5-6 and TRBJ2-3): DAGVTQSPTHLIKTRGQQVTLRCSPKSGHDTVSWYQQALGQGPQFIFQYYEEEERQRGNFPDRFSGHQFPNYSSELNVNALLLGDSALYLCASSFPGGLSTDTQYFGPGTRLTVL.

The genes are TRBV5-5 and TRBJ2-1; 7 nucleotides match TRBD2. From germline, CDR1 is SGHKS and CDR2 YYEKEE (reference sequence). The CDR3 length is 15 residues. V lost 7 bases to trimming and J lost 2 bases; unmatched junction nucleotides: 9. The DNA for the CDR3 is TGTGCCAGCGGGGTAGGGGAGGGCCCCTACAATGAGCAGTTCTTC. Protein: CASGVGEGPYNEQFF.

The rearrangement joins TRBV9 to TRBJ1-1; TRBD1 matches 8 bases. Germline CDR1 is SGDLS and CDR2 is YYNGEE. The CDR3 loop spans 16 amino acids. The V gene end was trimmed by 2 bases and the J gene end by 1 base; junction bases not matched to a gene: 7. The CDR3 protein is CASSVLGGTGNTEAFF. The DNA of the CDR3 is TGTGCCAGCAGCGTCCTCGGCGGGACAGGGAACACTGAAGCTTTCTTT.

In this sample, this clonotype turned up once. The rearrangement uses TRBV7-9 and TRBJ2-1; D possibly corresponds to TRBD2 (6 bases). Trimming shortened V by 5 bases and J by 9 bases, and 17 bases separated the two germline ends. Germline CDR1 is SEHNR and CDR2 is FQNEAQ (reference sequence). The CDR3 runs 14 residues. The CDR3 DNA reads TGTGCCAGCAGCCCGCCGGACTACCCTAGTGAGCAGTTCTTC. Translation gives CASSPPDYPSEQFF.

This rearrangement joins TRBV4-2 to TRBJ2-7; TRBD2 matches at 10 bases. This CDR3 contains 15 residues. The germline V gene has CDR1 LGHNA and CDR2 YNFKEQ. V lost 3 bases to trimming and J lost 0 bases; unmatched junction nucleotides: 2. As DNA, the CDR3 is TGTGCCAGCAGCCAGCTAGCGGGGGCCTCCTACGAGCAGTACTTC. Translated, it gives CASSQLAGASYEQYF.

The chain carries TRBV30 and TRBJ1-5, with unresolved D. Germline values: CDR1 GTSNPN, CDR2 SVGIG (reference sequence). The CDR3 loop spans 13 amino acids. V was shortened by 2 bases and J by 5 bases, with 10 bases between the two germline ends. CDR3 region: CAWSRQVDQPQHF. CDR3 DNA sequence: TGTGCCTGGAGTCGACAAGTGGATCAGCCCCAGCATTTT.

The gene calls are TRBV5-1 and TRBJ2-2, with unresolved D. Germline V gene data show CDR1 as SGHRS and CDR2 as YFSETQ. V was clipped by 1 base and J by 0 bases, with 7 bases between them. The CDR3 has 15 residues. CDR3 DNA sequence: TGCGCCAGCAGCTTGCCAGAGGCGAACACCGGGGAGCTGTTTTTT. This translates into CASSLPEANTGELFF.

The V gene is TRBV4-1, the J gene TRBJ1-2; TRBD1 agrees at 9 bases. This CDR3 has 14 residues. CDR1 and CDR2 from the germline V gene are MGHRA and YSYEKL. V lost 4 bases, J lost 3 bases, and 3 bases stayed unmatched. The CDR3 sequence is CASSLRDRDYGYTF. The CDR3 DNA follows: TGCGCCAGCAGCCTCCGGGACAGGGACTATGGCTACACCTTC.

The genes are TRBV14 and TRBJ2-2, with a tentative D call TRBD2 (5 bases). This CDR3 has 13 amino acids. The V end was cut by 6 bases, the J end by 7 bases, with 12 bases between. Germline V gives CDR1 SGHDN, CDR2 FVKESK. This chain's CDR3 is CASRAGDHGELFF. The CDR3 DNA reads as TGTGCCAGCAGGGCCGGGGATCACGGGGAGCTGTTTTTT.

The chain couples TRBV7-9 to TRBJ2-7, with D perhaps matching TRBD1 (6 bases). This CDR3 is built from 14 residues. Per the germline V gene, CDR1 is SEHNR and CDR2 is FQNEAQ (reference sequence). Trimming removed 5 bases at V and 2 bases at J, with 13 bases between. The CDR3 DNA is TGTGCCAGCAGCCCAAGACAGGTAACCTACGAGCAGTACTTC. It translates to CASSPRQVTYEQYF. The whole variable domain, remainder taken from reference TRBV7-9 and TRBJ2-7, is DTGVSQNPRHKITKRGQNVTFRCDPISEHNRLYWYRQTLGQGPEFLTYFQNEAQLEKSRLLSDRFSAERPKGSFSTLEIQRTEQGDSAMYLCASSPRQVTYEQYFGPGTRLTVT.

V usage is TRBV12-3 or TRBV12-4 and J usage is TRBJ2-1; D not certain. This CDR3 has 13 amino acids. V lost 5 bases and J 6 bases, leaving 11 bases between the germline ends. The DNA for the CDR3 is TGTGCCAGCAGTACTACCACCCCCAATGAGCAGTTCTTC. Its protein is CASSTTTPNEQFF.

The rearrangement joins TRBV5-8 to TRBJ1-2; tentative D call: TRBD1 (6 bases). Trimming pared 4 bases from V and 7 bases from J, leaving 23 bases between. CDR3 length: 16 amino acids. CDR1 is SGHTS and CDR2 is YDEGEE in the germline V gene. Written as DNA, the CDR3 is TGTGCCAGCAGCCGCATAACAGGGCCCCCATTGATTGGCTACACCTTC. As protein: CASSRITGPPLIGYTF.

The chain has TRBV19 and TRBJ2-7; D may be TRBD1 (6 bases). This CDR3 spans 14 amino acids. CDR1 is LNHDA and CDR2 is SQIVND in the germline V gene (reference sequence). V was pared by 3 bases and J by 4 bases, with 13 bases between. In DNA form, the CDR3 reads TGTGCCAGTAGTATGGGGACAAAGAGTTACGAGCAGTACTTC. It codes for CASSMGTKSYEQYF.

V usage is TRBV28 and J usage is TRBJ2-6; TRBD1 matches 9 bases. Trimming cost V 3 bases and J 1 base; bases outside gene matches: 10. This CDR3 contains 19 residues. CDR1 and CDR2 (germline): MDHEN, SYDVKM. The CDR3 loop is CASSFLPRDRESGANVLTF. The DNA for the CDR3 is TGTGCCAGCAGTTTCCTACCCCGGGACAGGGAGTCTGGGGCCAACGTCCTGACTTTC.

This clonotype has only a few counts. This chain links TRBV7-6 with TRBJ1-5, with D unresolved. Per the germline V gene, CDR1 is SGHVS and CDR2 is FNYEAQ. The CDR3 length is 13 residues. Trimming stripped 6 bases from V and 6 bases from J, with 12 bases between. The DNA for the CDR3 is TGTGCCAGCAGTCAATTGGGCGGTCAGCCCCAGCATTTT. Protein product: CASSQLGGQPQHF.

The chain is built from TRBV7-9 and TRBJ2-7; D gene ambiguous. This CDR3 contains 12 residues. V was clipped by 5 bases and J by 7 bases, with 12 bases between them. CDR1 and CDR2 from the germline V gene are SEHNR and FQNEAQ (reference sequence). For the CDR3, the DNA is TGTGCCAGCAGCCAAGACACTTGGGAGCAGTACGTC. Its translation is CASSQDTWEQYV.

The chain joins TRBV7-2 to TRBJ1-4; D not certain. The V end lost 5 bases, the J end lost 0 bases, and 4 bases lay between the germline ends. CDR1 is SGHTA, CDR2 FQGNSA, per germline. This CDR3 is built from 13 residues. CDR3 protein: CASSLATNEKLFF. The CDR3 nucleotides read TGTGCCAGCAGCCTCGCAACTAATGAAAAACTGTTTTTT. The variable domain in full, completed from reference TRBV7-2 and TRBJ1-4, reads GAGVSQSPSNKVTEKGKDVELRCDPISGHTALYWYRQSLGQGLEFLIYFQGNSAPDKSGLPSDRFSAERTGGSVSTLTIQRTQQEDSAVYLCASSLATNEKLFFGSGTQLSVL.

This clonotype was found a few times. The chain is built from TRBV7-2 and TRBJ2-6; D is uncertain. This CDR3 is built from 15 residues. The germline V gene has CDR1 SGHTA and CDR2 FQGNSA. V gave up 5 bases and J gave up 0 bases, with 8 bases separating them. CDR3 protein: CASSPKASGANVLTF. The CDR3 DNA sequence: TGTGCCAGCAGCCCAAAGGCCTCTGGGGCCAACGTCCTGACTTTC.

V gene TRBV5-5 combines with J gene TRBJ1-1; D is undetermined. CDR3 length equals 13 residues. The V end was cut by 4 bases, the J end by 4 bases, with 11 bases between. The germline CDR1 and CDR2 sequences are SGHKS and YYEKEE (reference sequence). The CDR3 DNA is TGTGCCAGCAGCCTCCGGCGGGGCACTGAAGCTTTCTTT. Residues: CASSLRRGTEAFF.

A few counts support this clonotype. The chain recombines TRBV6-5 with TRBJ2-1, with 11 bases matching TRBD2. Per the germline V gene, CDR1 is MNHEY and CDR2 is SVGAGI. The CDR3 spans 17 residues. V was pared by 0 bases and J by 5 bases, with 6 bases of the junction left unmatched. CDR3 in amino acids: CASSYSPGLAADNEQFF. The CDR3 bases are TGTGCCAGCAGTTACTCCCCGGGACTAGCGGCAGACAATGAGCAGTTCTTC.

This clonotype was observed a handful of times. The V call is TRBV6-1, the J call TRBJ1-2; possibly TRBD1 for D (6 bases). This CDR3 comprises 13 residues. Germline assignment: CDR1 MNHNS and CDR2 SASEGT. The V end lost 5 bases, the J end lost 4 bases, and 11 bases lay between the germline ends. CDR3 bases: TGTGCCAGCAGTCCAGGGGACCTCTATGGCTACACCTTC. This codes for CASSPGDLYGYTF.

The CDR3: CASSLFASGTLQETQYF. CDR3 DNA: TGTGCCAGCAGCTTATTTGCTTCGGGGACCCTCCAAGAGACCCAGTACTTC. The V call is TRBV7-9, the J call TRBJ2-5; D might be TRBD1 or TRBD2, each matching 5 bases. CDR3 length: 17 amino acids. V lost 2 bases and J 1 base, leaving 17 bases between the germline ends. The germline CDR1 and CDR2 sequences are SEHNR and FQNEAQ (reference sequence).

This clonotype was detected a few times. The chain carries TRBV4-1 and TRBJ1-5; D unclear. CDR1 is MGHRA, CDR2 YSYEKL, per germline. V was shortened by 3 bases and J by 4 bases, with 7 bases between the two germline ends. The CDR3 has 13 residues. This CDR3 reads CASSQFGNQPQHF. Written as DNA, the CDR3 is TGCGCCAGCAGCCAGTTTGGGAATCAGCCCCAGCATTTT.

This clonotype was picked up one time. V is TRBV2 and J is TRBJ2-5; tentatively, D is TRBD1 (6 bases). CDR1 and CDR2 (germline): SNHLY, FYNNEI. V lost 4 bases and J lost 9, with 27 bases in between. The CDR3 has 17 amino acids. CDR3 nucleotide sequence: TGTGCCAGCAGTGTTCCGGGCGCGGATACCCCAGGGGCGGCCCAGTACTTC. It yields the protein CASSVPGADTPGAAQYF.

V gene TRBV20-1 combines with J gene TRBJ2-7; no definite D call. Trimming left V 0 bases short and J 2 bases short, with 5 bases between. Germline lookup yields CDR1 DFQATT and CDR2 SNEGSKA (reference sequence). The CDR3 consists of 12 residues. The CDR3: CSARDTAYEQYF. In nucleotides, the CDR3 is TGCAGTGCTAGAGACACAGCCTACGAGCAGTACTTC.

This chain joins TRBV14 and TRBJ1-6; no definite D call. Trimming left V 1 base short and J 10 bases short, with 17 bases between. This CDR3 spans 16 amino acids. Germline values: CDR1 SGHDN, CDR2 FVKESK. The CDR3 reads CASSQVSRGLPSPLHF. DNA of the CDR3: TGTGCCAGCAGCCAAGTCTCCCGGGGATTACCCTCACCCCTCCACTTT.

The V gene is TRBV12-3 or TRBV12-4, the J gene TRBJ2-7, with D unclear. With 5 bases removed from V and 2 bases from J, the gap between germline ends came to 16 bases. There are 15 residues in the CDR3. The CDR3 region has the DNA TGTGCCAGCAGTCCTTTCGAGGCCCACCCCTACGAGCAGTACTTC. Translating gives CASSPFEAHPYEQYF.

V is TRBV14 and J is TRBJ1-2; a possible D gene is TRBD1 (5 bases). Trimming removed 3 bases from V and 5 bases from J, with 16 bases in between. CDR1 SGHDN and CDR2 FVKESK come from the germline V gene. The CDR3 is 15 residues long. DNA of the CDR3: TGTGCCAGCAGCCAGAGCTCTTGGGGCGGGTATGGCTACACCTTC. Translation: CASSQSSWGGYGYTF.